This TCR beta chain originates from a study of T cells in Graves' hyperthyroidism and ophthalmopathy. Study-wide background: Specimen type is peripheral blood, collected at initial diagnosis prior to any treatment.

Disease duration under 2 months; hyperthyroidism patients were aged 18 to 65. Thyroid ultrasound and orbital computed tomography, with clinical symptoms and serum thyroxine and TRAb, informed diagnoses. The V and J ends lost 1 base and 1 base, in that order; junction bases with no gene match: 8. This CDR3 spans 18 amino acids. CDR1 is MNHNS and CDR2 is SASEGT in the germline V gene. RNA transcripts provided the source from which TCR beta CDR3 regions were amplified. HTBI primers were the set used in a first-round RT-PCR of the TCR CDR3. One entry per CDR3 protein, called by TCRdb with MiXCR from the multiplex PCR reads. The data hold around 350,000 distinct CDR3 sequences, with about 19% observed a single time. This clonotype was detected ten times or more.

Material for sequencing was blood. The TCR comes from a woman in her late teens or twenties with Graves' hyperthyroidism. This chain uses TRBV6-1 with TRBJ1-5; TRBD1 matches at 9 bases. The CDR3, as DNA: TGTGCCAGCAGTGAAGTTCTCCACAGGGGGCTAAGCAATCAGCCCCAGCATTTT. The encoded protein is CASSEVLHRGLSNQPQHF.